These 10 T cell receptor beta chains were sequenced from one sample in a study of CD8 T cells in ankylosing spondylitis. Each CDR3 protein is one row after TCRdb ran MiXCR on the 5' RACE reads. The table has around 150,000 distinct CDR3 sequences, over 9.5% seen once. The sample comprised blood, either unsorted or a sorted T cell fraction (not recorded which). Receptors originate from a female donor with ankylosing spondylitis or in good health (not recorded which).

The V gene is TRBV23-1, the J gene TRBJ2-7; 7 bases match TRBD1. TRBV23-1 is filed as an ORF, its function uncertain. The CDR3 runs to 14 residues. The J segment lost 5 bases and the V segment lost 3 bases, leaving 7 bases of the junction unmatched. CDR3 bases: TGCGCCAGCAGTCATTCCGACAGGGACCACGAGCAGTACTTC. Its translation: CASSHSDRDHEQYF.

This clonotype occurred many times. The V call is TRBV19, the J call TRBJ2-3; D assignment may be TRBD1 or TRBD2 (5 bases each). The CDR3 length is 14 residues. The germline V gene has CDR1 LNHDA and CDR2 SQIVND (reference sequence). The germline V and J ends were trimmed by 5 bases and 2 bases, with 11 bases remaining between them. The CDR3 reads CASSDGGVTDTQYF. As DNA, the CDR3 is TGTGCCAGTAGTGATGGGGGAGTCACAGATACGCAGTATTTT.

Many counts were recorded for this clonotype. The chain carries TRBV24-1 and TRBJ2-1, with 10 bases identical to TRBD2. Germline trimming cut 1 base from V and 2 bases from J; bases unmatched to any gene: 10. Germline V CDR1 and CDR2: KGHDR, SFDVKD. This CDR3 has 19 amino acids. The CDR3 loop is CATSDFRAGGPGTYNEQFF. DNA of the CDR3: TGTGCCACCAGTGATTTTCGAGCGGGAGGGCCTGGTACCTACAATGAGCAGTTCTTC.

In its sample, this clonotype was seen many times. The chain has TRBV29-1 and TRBJ1-2; D unclear. Germline assignment: CDR1 SQVTM and CDR2 ANQGSEA. V dropped 7 bases and J dropped 5 bases, with 14 bases sitting between them. The CDR3 is 12 amino acids. CDR3: CSEGDTVYGYTF. The CDR3 nucleotides read TGCAGCGAGGGAGATACTGTTTATGGCTACACCTTC.

This clonotype was counted many times. The chain recombines TRBV5-1 with TRBJ2-2; the D is unclear. Per germline, CDR1 SGHRS and CDR2 YFSETQ. The CDR3 contains 14 residues. Trimming left V 0 bases short and J 1 base short, with 4 bases between. The CDR3: CASSLERNTGELFF. Here the CDR3 DNA reads TGCGCCAGCAGCTTGGAGCGGAACACCGGGGAGCTGTTTTTT.

The chain combines TRBV20-1 with TRBJ2-6, with no clear D. The V end lost 3 bases, the J end lost 0 bases, and 6 bases lay between the germline ends. Germline V lookup: CDR1 DFQATT, CDR2 SNEGSKA (reference sequence). The CDR3 contains 14 residues. CDR3 bases: TGCAGTGCTAGGATGCGCTCTGGGGCCAACGTCCTGACTTTC. Protein sequence: CSARMRSGANVLTF.

The table lists this clonotype with many counts. V gene TRBV14 combines with J gene TRBJ2-1; 8 nucleotides match TRBD1. Germline V gene lookup returns CDR1 SGHDN and CDR2 FVKESK. V was clipped by 0 bases and J by 3 bases; unmatched bases: 4. This CDR3 comprises 16 residues. CDR3: CASSQEWGQVYNEQFF. The CDR3 coding sequence is TGTGCCAGCAGCCAAGAATGGGGACAGGTCTACAATGAGCAGTTCTTC.

The gene calls are TRBV24-1 and TRBJ2-2; possible D gene TRBD1, 5 bases. The CDR3 loop spans 13 amino acids. V lost 6 bases and J lost 1, with 5 bases in between. Germline values: CDR1 KGHDR, CDR2 SFDVKD. DNA for the CDR3: TGTGCCACCAGTAGGGGGAACACCGGGGAGCTGTTTTTT. Protein sequence: CATSRGNTGELFF.

This clonotype was counted at least ten times. This chain connects TRBV11-2 to TRBJ2-7; 11 bases agree with TRBD2. The germline CDR1 and CDR2 sequences are SGHAT and FQNNGV. Trimming at V came to 5 bases and at J to 4 bases, leaving 7 bases not matched to a gene. The CDR3 is made up of 15 amino acids. CDR3 in DNA: TGTGCCAGCAGCCCCACTAGCGGGAGAAAATACGAGCAGTACTTC. Its translation is CASSPTSGRKYEQYF.

Worth noting for this clonotype: Just one base apart from a much larger clone, this may be a read error. This chain links TRBV30 with TRBJ1-1, with D perhaps matching TRBD1 (5 bases). The CDR3 has 15 amino acids. V gave up 2 bases and J gave up 3 bases, with 16 bases separating them. The V gene's germline CDR1 is GTSNPN and CDR2 SVGIG (reference sequence). The CDR3 DNA is TGTGCCTGGAGTAAGGGCGGGCGGGGCCACACTGAAGCTTTCTTT. Encoded protein: CAWSKGGRGHTEAFF. Drawing the rest from reference TRBV30 and TRBJ1-1, the complete variable domain is SQTIHQWPATLVQPVGSPLSLECTVEGTSNPNLYWYRQAAGRGLQLLFYSVGIGQISSEVPQNLSASRPQDRQFILSSKKLLLSDSGFYLCAWSKGGRGHTEAFFGQGTRLTVV.